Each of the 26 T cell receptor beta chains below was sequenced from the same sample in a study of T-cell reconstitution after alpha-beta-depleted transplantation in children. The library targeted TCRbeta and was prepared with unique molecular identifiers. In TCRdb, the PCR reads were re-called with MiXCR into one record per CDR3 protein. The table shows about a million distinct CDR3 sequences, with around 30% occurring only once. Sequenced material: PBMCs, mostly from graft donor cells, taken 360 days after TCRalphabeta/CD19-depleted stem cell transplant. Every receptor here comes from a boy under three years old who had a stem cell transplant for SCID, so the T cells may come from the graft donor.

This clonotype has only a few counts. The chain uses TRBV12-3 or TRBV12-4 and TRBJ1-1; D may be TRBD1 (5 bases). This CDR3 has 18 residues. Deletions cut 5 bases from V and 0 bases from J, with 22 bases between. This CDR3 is CASSPWGWDRELNTEAFF. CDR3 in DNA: TGTGCCAGCAGTCCATGGGGGTGGGACCGGGAACTGAACACTGAAGCTTTCTTT.

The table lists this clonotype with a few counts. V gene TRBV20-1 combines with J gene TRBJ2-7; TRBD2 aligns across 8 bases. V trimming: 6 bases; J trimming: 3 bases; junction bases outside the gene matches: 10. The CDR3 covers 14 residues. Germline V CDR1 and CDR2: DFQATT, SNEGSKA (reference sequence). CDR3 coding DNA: TGCAGTGCCGCCCTCGGACTAGCAATCTACGAGCAGTACTTC. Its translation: CSAALGLAIYEQYF.

CDR3 bases: TGTGCCACCAGCCGTAGCGGGACAGGGCTCCCCCACAATGAGCAGTTCTTC. Protein product: CATSRSGTGLPHNEQFF. This chain joins TRBV15 and TRBJ2-1; D possibly corresponds to TRBD1 (9 bases). Germline CDR1 reads LNHNV; CDR2 reads YYDKDF (reference sequence). Trimming removed 5 bases from V and 5 bases from J, with 22 bases in between. The CDR3 contains 17 residues.

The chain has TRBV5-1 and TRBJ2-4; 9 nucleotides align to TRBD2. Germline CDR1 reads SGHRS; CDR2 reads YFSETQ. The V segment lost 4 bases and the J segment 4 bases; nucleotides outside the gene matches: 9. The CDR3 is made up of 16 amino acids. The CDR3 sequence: CASSVEVAGVKNIQYF. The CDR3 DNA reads TGCGCCAGCAGCGTAGAAGTAGCGGGGGTTAAAAACATTCAGTACTTC.

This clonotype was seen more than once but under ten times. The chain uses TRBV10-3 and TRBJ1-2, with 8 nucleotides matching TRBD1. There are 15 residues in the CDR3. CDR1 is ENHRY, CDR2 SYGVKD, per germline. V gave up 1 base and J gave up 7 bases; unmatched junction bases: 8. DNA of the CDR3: TGTGCCATCAGTGAGTGGGACAGGCCTGGTGGTGGCTACACCTTC. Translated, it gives CAISEWDRPGGGYTF.

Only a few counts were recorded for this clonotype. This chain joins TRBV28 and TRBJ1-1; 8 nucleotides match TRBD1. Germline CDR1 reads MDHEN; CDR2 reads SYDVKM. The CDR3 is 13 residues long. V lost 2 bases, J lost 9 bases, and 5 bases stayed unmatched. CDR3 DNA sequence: TGTGCCAGCAGTTTAGGGACAGGTCCCAAAGCTTTCTTT. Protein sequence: CASSLGTGPKAFF.

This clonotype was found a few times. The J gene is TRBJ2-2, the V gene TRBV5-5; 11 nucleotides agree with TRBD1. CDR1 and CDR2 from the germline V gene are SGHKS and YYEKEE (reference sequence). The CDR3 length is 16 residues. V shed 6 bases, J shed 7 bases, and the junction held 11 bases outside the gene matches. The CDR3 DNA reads TGTGCCAGCAACCCTCAAGCCGGGACAGGGGGCGGGGAGCTGTTTTTT. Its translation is CASNPQAGTGGGELFF.

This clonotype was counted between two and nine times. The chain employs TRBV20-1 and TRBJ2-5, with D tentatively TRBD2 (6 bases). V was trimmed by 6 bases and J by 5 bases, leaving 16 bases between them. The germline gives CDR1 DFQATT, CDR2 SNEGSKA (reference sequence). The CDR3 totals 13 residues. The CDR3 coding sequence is TGCAGTGCCCCCTACCCAGGAGGGGAGACCCAGTACTTC. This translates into CSAPYPGGETQYF.

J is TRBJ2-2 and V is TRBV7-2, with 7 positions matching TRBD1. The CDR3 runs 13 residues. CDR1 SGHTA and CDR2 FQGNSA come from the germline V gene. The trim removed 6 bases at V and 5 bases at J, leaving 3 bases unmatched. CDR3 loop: CASRQQGTGELFF. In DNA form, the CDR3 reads TGTGCCAGCAGACAACAGGGGACCGGGGAGCTGTTTTTT.

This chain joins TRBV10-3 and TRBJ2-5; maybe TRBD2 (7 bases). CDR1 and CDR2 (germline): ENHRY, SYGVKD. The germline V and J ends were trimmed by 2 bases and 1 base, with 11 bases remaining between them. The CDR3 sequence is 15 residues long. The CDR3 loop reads CAISEPRGGQETQYF. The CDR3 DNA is TGTGCCATCAGTGAGCCGAGGGGGGGCCAAGAGACCCAGTACTTC.

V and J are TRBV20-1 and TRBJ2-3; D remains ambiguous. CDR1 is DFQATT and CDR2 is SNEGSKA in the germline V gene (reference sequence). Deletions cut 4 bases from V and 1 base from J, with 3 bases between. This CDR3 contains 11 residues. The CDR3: CSAKRTDTQYF. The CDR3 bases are TGCAGTGCTAAACGCACAGATACGCAGTATTTT.

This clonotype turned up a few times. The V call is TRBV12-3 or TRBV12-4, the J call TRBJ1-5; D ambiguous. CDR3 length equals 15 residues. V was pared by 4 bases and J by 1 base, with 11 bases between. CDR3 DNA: TGTGCCAGCAGTTGGCAAAAACCAAGCAATCAGCCCCAGCATTTT. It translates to CASSWQKPSNQPQHF.

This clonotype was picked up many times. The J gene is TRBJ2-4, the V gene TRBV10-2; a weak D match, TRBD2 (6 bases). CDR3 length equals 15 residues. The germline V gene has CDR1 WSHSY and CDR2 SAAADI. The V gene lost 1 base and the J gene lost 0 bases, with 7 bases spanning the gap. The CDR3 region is CASSEWGVAKNIQYF. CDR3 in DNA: TGCGCCAGCAGTGAGTGGGGGGTAGCCAAAAACATTCAGTACTTC.

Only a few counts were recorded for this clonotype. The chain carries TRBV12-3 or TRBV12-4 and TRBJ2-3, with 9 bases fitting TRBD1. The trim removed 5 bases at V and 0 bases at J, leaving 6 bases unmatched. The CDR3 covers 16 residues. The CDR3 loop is CASSRKDRGSTDTQYF. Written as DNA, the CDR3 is TGTGCCAGCAGTCGAAAAGACAGGGGGAGCACAGATACGCAGTATTTT.

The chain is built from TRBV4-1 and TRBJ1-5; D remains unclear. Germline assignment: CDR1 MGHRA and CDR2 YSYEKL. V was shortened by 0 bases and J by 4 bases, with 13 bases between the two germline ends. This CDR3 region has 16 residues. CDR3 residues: CASSQERPTRNQPQHF. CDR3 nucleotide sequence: TGCGCCAGCAGCCAAGAACGGCCTACGAGGAATCAGCCCCAGCATTTT.

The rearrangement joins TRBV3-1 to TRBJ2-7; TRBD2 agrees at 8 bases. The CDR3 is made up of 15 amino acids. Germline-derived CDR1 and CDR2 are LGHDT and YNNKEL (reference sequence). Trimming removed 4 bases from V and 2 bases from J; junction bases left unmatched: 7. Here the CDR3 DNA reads TGTGCCAGCAGCCGGATAGCGGGAAAGGCCTACGAGCAGTACTTC. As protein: CASSRIAGKAYEQYF.

The CDR3 spells CASSRTLTGELFF. The CDR3 DNA reads as TGTGCCAGCAGTCGTACTCTCACCGGGGAGCTGTTTTTT. The gene calls are TRBV9 and TRBJ2-2; D call uncertain. Trimming cost V 5 bases and J 4 bases, with 9 bases left between them. Germline V gene data show CDR1 as SGDLS and CDR2 as YYNGEE. CDR3 length: 13 residues.

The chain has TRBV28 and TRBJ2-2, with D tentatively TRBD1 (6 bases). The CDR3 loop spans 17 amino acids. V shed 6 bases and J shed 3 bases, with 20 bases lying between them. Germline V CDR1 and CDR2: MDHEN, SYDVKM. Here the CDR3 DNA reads TGTGCCAGCAGCCCCTGGCTCGACAGGTCGTACACCGGGGAGCTGTTTTTT. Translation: CASSPWLDRSYTGELFF.

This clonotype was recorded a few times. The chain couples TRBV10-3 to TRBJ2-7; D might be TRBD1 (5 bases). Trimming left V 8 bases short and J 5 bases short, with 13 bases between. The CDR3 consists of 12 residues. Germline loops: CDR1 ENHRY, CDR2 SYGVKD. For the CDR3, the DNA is TGTGCCATCGCCCCTGGGGCGAACGAGCAGTACTTC. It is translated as CAIAPGANEQYF.

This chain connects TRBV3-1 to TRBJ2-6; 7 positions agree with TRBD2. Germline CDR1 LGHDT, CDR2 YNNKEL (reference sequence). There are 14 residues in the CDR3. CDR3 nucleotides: TGTGCAACCGCGGGGGACTCTGGGGCCAACGTCCTGACTTTC. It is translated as CATAGDSGANVLTF.

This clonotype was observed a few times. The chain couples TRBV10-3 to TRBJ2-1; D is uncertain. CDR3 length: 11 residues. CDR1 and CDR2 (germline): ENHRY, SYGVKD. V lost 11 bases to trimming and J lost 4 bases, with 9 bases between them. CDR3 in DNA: TGTGCCTTAGGCGGATACAATGAGCAGTTCTTC. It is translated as CALGGYNEQFF.

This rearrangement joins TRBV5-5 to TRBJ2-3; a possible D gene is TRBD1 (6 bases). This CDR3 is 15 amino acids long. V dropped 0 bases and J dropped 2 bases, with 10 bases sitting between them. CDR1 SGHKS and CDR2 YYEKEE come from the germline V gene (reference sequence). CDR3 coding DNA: TGTGCCAGCAGCTTGGAGGACAGATACACAGATACGCAGTATTTT. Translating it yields CASSLEDRYTDTQYF.

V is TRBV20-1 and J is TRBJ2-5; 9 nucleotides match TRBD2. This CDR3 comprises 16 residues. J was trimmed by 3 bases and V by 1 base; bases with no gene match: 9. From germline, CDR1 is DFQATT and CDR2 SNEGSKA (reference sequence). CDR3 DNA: TGCAGTGCTAGAGTCCGGCTAGCGGGAAGAAAAGAGACCCAGTACTTC. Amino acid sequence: CSARVRLAGRKETQYF.

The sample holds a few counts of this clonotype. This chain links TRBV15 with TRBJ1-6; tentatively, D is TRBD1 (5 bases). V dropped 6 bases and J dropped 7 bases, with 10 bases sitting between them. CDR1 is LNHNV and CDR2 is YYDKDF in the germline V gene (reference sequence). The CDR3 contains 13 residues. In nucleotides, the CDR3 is TGTGCCACCAGGGCAGGGAGGAATTCACCCCTCCACTTT. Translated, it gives CATRAGRNSPLHF.

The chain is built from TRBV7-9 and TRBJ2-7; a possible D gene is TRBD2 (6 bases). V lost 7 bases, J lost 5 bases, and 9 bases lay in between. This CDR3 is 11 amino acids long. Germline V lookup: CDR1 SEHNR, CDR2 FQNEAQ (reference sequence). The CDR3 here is CASTGAHEQYF. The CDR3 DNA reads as TGTGCCAGCACGGGAGCTCACGAGCAGTACTTC.

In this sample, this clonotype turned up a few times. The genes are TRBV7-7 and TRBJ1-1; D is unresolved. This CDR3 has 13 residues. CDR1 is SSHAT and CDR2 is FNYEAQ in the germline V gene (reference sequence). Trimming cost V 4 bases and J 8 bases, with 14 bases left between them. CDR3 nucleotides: TGTGCCAGCAGCTCCGATCCAGTGTCGGAAGCTTTCTTT. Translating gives CASSSDPVSEAFF.